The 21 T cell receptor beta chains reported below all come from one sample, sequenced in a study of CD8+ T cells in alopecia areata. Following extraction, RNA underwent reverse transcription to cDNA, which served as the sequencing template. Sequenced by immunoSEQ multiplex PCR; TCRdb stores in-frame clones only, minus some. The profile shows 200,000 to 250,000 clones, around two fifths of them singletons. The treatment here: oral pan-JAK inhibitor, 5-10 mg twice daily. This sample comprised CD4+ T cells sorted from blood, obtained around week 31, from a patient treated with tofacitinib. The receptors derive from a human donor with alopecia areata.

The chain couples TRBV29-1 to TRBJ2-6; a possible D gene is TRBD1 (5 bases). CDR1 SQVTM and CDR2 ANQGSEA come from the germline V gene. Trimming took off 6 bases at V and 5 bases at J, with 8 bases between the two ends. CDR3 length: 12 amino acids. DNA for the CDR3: TGCAGCGTGCAGGGCTGGGCCAACGTCCTGACTTTC. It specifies CSVQGWANVLTF. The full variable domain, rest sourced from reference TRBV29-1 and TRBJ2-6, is SAVISQKPSRDICQRGTSLTIQCQVDSQVTMMFWYRQQPGQSLTLIATANQGSEATYESGFVIDKFPISRPNLTFSTLTVSNMSPEDSSIYLCSVQGWANVLTFGAGSRLTVL.

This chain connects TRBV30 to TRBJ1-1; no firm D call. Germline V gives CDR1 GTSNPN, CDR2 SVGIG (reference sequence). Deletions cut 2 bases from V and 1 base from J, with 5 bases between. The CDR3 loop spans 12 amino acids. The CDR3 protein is CAWSTRNTEAFF. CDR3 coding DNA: TGTGCCTGGAGTACCAGGAACACTGAAGCTTTCTTT. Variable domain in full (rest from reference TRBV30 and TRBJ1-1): SQTIHQWPATLVQPVGSPLSLECTVEGTSNPNLYWYRQAAGRGLQLLFYSVGIGQISSEVPQNLSASRPQDRQFILSSKKLLLSDSGFYLCAWSTRNTEAFFGQGTRLTVV.

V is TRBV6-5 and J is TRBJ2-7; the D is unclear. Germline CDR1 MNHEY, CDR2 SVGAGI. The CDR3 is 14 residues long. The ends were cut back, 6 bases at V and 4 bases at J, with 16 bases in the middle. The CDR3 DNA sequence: TGTGCCAGCAGCAGGCGCGTGGGCTGGTACGAGCAGTACTTC. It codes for CASSRRVGWYEQYF.

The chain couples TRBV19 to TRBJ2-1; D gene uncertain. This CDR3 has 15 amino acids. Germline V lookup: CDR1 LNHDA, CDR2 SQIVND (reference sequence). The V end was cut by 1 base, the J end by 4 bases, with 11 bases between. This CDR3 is CASSIGAVTYNEQFF. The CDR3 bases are TGTGCCAGTAGTATAGGGGCAGTAACTTACAATGAGCAGTTCTTC.

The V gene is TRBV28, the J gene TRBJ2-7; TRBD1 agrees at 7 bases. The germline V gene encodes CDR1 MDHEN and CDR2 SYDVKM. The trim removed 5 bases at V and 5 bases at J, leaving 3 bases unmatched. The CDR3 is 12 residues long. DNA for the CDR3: TGTGCCAGCAGTACAGGGGCTAACGAGCAGTACTTC. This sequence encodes CASSTGANEQYF.

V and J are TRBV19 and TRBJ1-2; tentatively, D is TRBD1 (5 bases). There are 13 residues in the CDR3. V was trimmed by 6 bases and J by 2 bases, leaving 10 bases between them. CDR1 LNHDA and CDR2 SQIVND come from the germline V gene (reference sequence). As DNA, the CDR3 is TGTGCCAGTAGCCGCGGACAAAACTATGGCTACACCTTC. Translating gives CASSRGQNYGYTF.

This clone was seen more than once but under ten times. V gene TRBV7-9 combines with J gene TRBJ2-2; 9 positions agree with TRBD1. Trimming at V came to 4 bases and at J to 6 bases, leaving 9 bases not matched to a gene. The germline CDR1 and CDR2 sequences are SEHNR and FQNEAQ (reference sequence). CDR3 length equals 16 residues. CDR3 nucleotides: TGTGCCAGCAGCTCGGACAGGGGTAAATTTTCCGGGGAGCTGTTTTTT. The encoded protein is CASSSDRGKFSGELFF.

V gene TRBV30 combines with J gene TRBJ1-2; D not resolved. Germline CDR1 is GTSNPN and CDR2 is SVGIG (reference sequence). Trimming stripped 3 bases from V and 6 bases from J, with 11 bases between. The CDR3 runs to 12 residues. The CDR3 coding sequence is TGTGCCTGGAGAAGAGGGTCCGATGGCTACACCTTC. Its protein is CAWRRGSDGYTF.

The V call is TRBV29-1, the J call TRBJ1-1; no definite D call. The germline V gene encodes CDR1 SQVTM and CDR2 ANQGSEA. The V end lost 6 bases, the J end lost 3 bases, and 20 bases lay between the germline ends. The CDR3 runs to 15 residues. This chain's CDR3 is CSVRGGVAPDTEAFF. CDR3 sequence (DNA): TGCAGCGTGCGAGGTGGGGTTGCCCCAGACACTGAAGCTTTCTTT.

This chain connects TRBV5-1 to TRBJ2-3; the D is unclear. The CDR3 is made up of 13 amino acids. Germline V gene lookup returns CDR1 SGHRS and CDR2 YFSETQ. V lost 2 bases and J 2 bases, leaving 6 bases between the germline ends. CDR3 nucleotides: TGCGCCAGCAGCTTCGACAACACAGATACGCAGTATTTT. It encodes CASSFDNTDTQYF.

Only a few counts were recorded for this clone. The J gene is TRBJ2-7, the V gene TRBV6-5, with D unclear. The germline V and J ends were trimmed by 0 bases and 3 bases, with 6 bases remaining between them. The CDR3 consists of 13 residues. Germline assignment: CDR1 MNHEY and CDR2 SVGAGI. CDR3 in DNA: TGTGCCAGCAGTTACTCGAAGGGCTACGAGCAGTACTTC. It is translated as CASSYSKGYEQYF.

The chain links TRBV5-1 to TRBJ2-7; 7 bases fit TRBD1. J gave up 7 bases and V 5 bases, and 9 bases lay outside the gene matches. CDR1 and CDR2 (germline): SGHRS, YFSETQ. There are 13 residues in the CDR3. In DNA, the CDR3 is TGCGCCAGCAGTTACAGACAGGGTTTAGAGCAGTACTTC. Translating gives CASSYRQGLEQYF.

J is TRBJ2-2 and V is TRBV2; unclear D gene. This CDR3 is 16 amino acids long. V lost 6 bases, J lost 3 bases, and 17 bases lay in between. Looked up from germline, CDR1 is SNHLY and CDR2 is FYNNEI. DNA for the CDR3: TGTGCCAGCAGAGAGGCCCTCGGCTTTTACACCGGGGAGCTGTTTTTT. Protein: CASREALGFYTGELFF.

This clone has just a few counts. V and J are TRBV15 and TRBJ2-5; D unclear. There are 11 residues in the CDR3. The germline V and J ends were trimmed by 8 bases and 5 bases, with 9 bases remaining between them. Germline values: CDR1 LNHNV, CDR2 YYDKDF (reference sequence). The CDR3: CATGLGETQYF. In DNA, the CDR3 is TGTGCCACCGGATTAGGGGAGACCCAGTACTTC. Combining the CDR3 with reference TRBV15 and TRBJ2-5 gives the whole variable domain DAMVIQNPRYQVTQFGKPVTLSCSQTLNHNVMYWYQQKSSQAPKLLFHYYDKDFNNEADTPDNFQSRRPNTSFCFLDIRSPGLGDTAMYLCATGLGETQYFGPGTRLLVL.

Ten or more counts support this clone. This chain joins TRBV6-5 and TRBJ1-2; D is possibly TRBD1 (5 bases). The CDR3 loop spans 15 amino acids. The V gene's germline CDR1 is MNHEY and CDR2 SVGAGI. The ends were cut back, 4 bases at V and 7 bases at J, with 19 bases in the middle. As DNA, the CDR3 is TGTGCCAGCAGTTCGAGTGGTCAGGTGGGGCTTGGCTACACCTTC. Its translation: CASSSSGQVGLGYTF.

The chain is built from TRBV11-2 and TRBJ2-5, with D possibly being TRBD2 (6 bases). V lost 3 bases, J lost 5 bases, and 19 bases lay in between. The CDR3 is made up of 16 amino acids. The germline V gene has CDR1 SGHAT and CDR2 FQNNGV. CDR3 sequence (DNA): TGTGCCAGCAGCTTGAACTGGGAGCGGAGCGGGGAGACCCAGTACTTC. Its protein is CASSLNWERSGETQYF.

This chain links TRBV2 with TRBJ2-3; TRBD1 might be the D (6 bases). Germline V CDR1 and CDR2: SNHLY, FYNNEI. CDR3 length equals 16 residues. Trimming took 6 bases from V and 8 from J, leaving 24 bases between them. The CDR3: CASRAQGSRVVGTQYF. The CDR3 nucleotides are TGTGCCAGCAGGGCACAGGGCTCGAGAGTTGTTGGTACGCAGTATTTT.

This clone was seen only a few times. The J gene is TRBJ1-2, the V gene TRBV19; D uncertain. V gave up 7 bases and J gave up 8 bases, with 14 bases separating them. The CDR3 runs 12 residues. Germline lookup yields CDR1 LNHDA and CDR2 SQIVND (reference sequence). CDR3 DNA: TGTGCCAGTACTTTGGCCCGGGGAGGCTACACCTTC. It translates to CASTLARGGYTF.

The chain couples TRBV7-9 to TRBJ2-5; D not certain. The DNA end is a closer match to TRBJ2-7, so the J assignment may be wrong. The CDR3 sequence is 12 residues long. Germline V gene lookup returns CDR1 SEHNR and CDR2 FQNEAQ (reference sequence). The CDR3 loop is CASSLRGYEQYF. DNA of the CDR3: TGTGCCAGCAGCTTACGCGGCTACGAGCAGTACTTC.

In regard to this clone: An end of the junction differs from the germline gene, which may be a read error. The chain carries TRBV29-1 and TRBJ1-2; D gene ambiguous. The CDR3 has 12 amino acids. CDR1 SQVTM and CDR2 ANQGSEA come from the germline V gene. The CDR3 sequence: CSVEEANYGYTF. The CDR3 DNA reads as TGCAGCGTCGAAGAAGCTAACTATGGCTACACCTTC.

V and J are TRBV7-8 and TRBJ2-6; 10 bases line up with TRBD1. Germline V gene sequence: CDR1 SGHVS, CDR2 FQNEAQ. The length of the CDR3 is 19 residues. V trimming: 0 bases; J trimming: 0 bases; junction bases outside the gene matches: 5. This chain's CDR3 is CASSLARGQGVSGANVLTF. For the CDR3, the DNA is TGTGCCAGCAGCTTAGCTCGAGGACAGGGGGTCTCTGGGGCCAACGTCCTGACTTTC. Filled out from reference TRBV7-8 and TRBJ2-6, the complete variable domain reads GAGVSQSPRYKVAKRGQDVALRCDPISGHVSLFWYQQALGQGPEFLTYFQNEAQLDKSGLPSDRFFAERPEGSVSTLKIQRTQQEDSAVYLCASSLARGQGVSGANVLTFGAGSRLTVL.